These 11 T cell receptor beta chains were all obtained from the same sample, sequenced in a study. Cells sorted as Tregs were CD4+, CD25+ and CD127-/low. MiXCR, run by TCRdb on the 5' RACE reads, gives a single entry per CDR3 protein. In the table there are some 10,000 distinct CDR3 sequences, about a sixth of which are singletons. Material for sequencing was Tregs sorted from a lymph node. These receptors were obtained from a female donor with breast cancer.

In the case of this clonotype: This sequence may be a read error, since a much larger clone differs from it by one base. The rearrangement uses TRBV5-1 and TRBJ2-7, with 11 bases matching TRBD1. The CDR3 runs to 14 residues. CDR1 is SGHRS and CDR2 is YFSETQ in the germline V gene. Trimming at V came to 4 bases and at J to 5 bases, leaving 5 bases not matched to a gene. CDR3 in amino acids: CASSLGQGGNEQYF. CDR3 bases: TGCGCCAGCAGCCTGGGACAGGGGGGGAACGAGCAGTACTTC.

This clonotype appeared many times. The gene calls are TRBV12-3 or TRBV12-4 and TRBJ2-7, with 8 bases identical to TRBD1. This CDR3 comprises 14 residues. V was pared by 6 bases and J by 5 bases, with 9 bases of the junction left unmatched. The CDR3 loop is CASSLRDRSDEQYF. The CDR3 bases are TGTGCCAGCAGCCTCCGGGACAGGAGCGACGAGCAGTACTTC.

This clonotype has at least ten counts. The chain uses TRBV10-3 and TRBJ2-5; 10 bases fit TRBD2. The junction had 10 bases not matched to a gene; V was cut back by 4 bases and J by 5 bases. This CDR3 is built from 16 residues. Germline lookup yields CDR1 ENHRY and CDR2 SYGVKD. CDR3: CAISGGLAIGGETQYF. The CDR3 nucleotides are TGTGCCATCAGTGGGGGACTAGCGATCGGTGGGGAGACCCAGTACTTC.

This clonotype was detected many times. This rearrangement joins TRBV5-1 to TRBJ2-2; D gene uncertain. The CDR3 length is 16 residues. The germline CDR1 and CDR2 sequences are SGHRS and YFSETQ. V was clipped by 7 bases and J by 0 bases, with 16 bases between them. In DNA form, the CDR3 reads TGCGCCAGCGGACGCCTGACTTTCGCGAACACCGGGGAGCTGTTTTTT. Amino acid sequence: CASGRLTFANTGELFF.

Within the sample, this clonotype is medium-sized. The J gene is TRBJ1-5, the V gene TRBV7-9, with no clear D. Germline V CDR1 and CDR2: SEHNR, FQNEAQ (reference sequence). The CDR3 consists of 13 residues. Trimming stripped 6 bases from V and 3 bases from J, with 9 bases between. DNA of the CDR3: TGTGCCAGCAGTTCGGGGAACAATCAGCCCCAGCATTTT. Protein: CASSSGNNQPQHF.

This clonotype was counted a single time. A junction boundary mismatches the germline segment, possibly from a read error. This chain links TRBV12-3 or TRBV12-4 with TRBJ1-1, with D uncertain. CDR3 length: 13 residues. CDR3 sequence: CASSPAGNTGAFF. The CDR3 bases are TGTGCCAGCAGTCCTGCAGGAAACACTGGAGCTTTCTTT.

A note on this clonotype: This clone may be a read error of a much larger clone one base away. J is TRBJ1-2 and V is TRBV20-1; 7 bases are shared with TRBD1. CDR3 length equals 13 residues. Germline-derived CDR1 and CDR2 are DFQATT and SNEGSKA (reference sequence). Trimming at V came to 3 bases and at J to 9 bases, leaving 10 bases not matched to a gene. The DNA of the CDR3 is TGCAGTGCTAGTGCCCGACAGGGTGGGCGCTACACCTTC. It translates to CSASARQGGRYTF.

This clonotype was picked up many times. This chain uses TRBV4-3 with TRBJ2-3, with D possibly TRBD2 on 6 matching bases. Germline assignment: CDR1 LGHNA and CDR2 YSLEER. Trimming took off 2 bases at V and 6 bases at J, with 6 bases between the two ends. The CDR3 is 12 residues long. In nucleotides, the CDR3 is TGCGCCAGCAGCCAAAGCGGGGATACGCAGTATTTT. Encoded protein: CASSQSGDTQYF.

A remark on this clonotype: One base away lies a much larger clone, so this may be a sequencing read error. CDR3 in amino acids: CSASGDWGGEELFF. In nucleotides, the CDR3 is TGCAGTGCTAGTGGGGACTGGGGAGGTGAAGAACTGTTTTTT. J is TRBJ1-4 and V is TRBV20-1; tentative D call: TRBD1 (5 bases). This CDR3 has 14 residues. CDR1 and CDR2 from the germline V gene are DFQATT and SNEGSKA (reference sequence).

Note on this clonotype: A much larger clone lies one base from this, so it may be a read error. V and J are TRBV28 and TRBJ2-6; D possibly corresponds to TRBD1 (5 bases). CDR1 MDHEN and CDR2 SYDVKM come from the germline V gene. The CDR3 length is 14 residues. CDR3: CASSWSSGANALTF. Here the CDR3 DNA reads TGTGCCAGCAGTTGGAGCTCTGGGGCCAACGCCCTGACTTTC.

By its share, this clonotype is medium-sized (0.01 to 0.1%). The rearrangement uses TRBV4-1 and TRBJ2-1; tentatively, D is TRBD1 or TRBD2 (6 bases each). Germline V gives CDR1 MGHRA, CDR2 YSYEKL. The V and J ends lost 0 bases and 5 bases respectively, with 20 bases between them. The CDR3 sequence is 18 residues long. This chain's CDR3 is CASSQDSPGGAFHNEQFF. The CDR3 nucleotides read TGCGCCAGCAGCCAAGATAGCCCCGGGGGCGCCTTCCACAATGAGCAGTTCTTC.